Listed below are T cell receptor beta chains from one sample, sequenced in a study of PD-1 blockade in classical Hodgkin lymphoma. This table comes from immunoSEQ multiplex PCR, and its TCRdb copy is limited to in-frame clones, with some not included. The profile shows 24,000 or so clones, 80% of them singletons. The sample in question was peripheral blood mononuclear cells (PBMCs), obtained before the second cycle of nivolumab. Every receptor here comes from a human donor with classical Hodgkin lymphoma. The CDR3 runs from the conserved cysteine through the conserved F or W. A D gene is named only where the DNA matches it firmly. Expanded clones get a size class; other rows say once, few or many, or leave the size out.

15,TRBD1,-,TRBV7-9,TRBJ1-2,TGTGCCAGCAGCTTAGCGGGACAGCTCCTCTATGGCTACACCTTC,CASSLAGQLLYGYTF
15,-,-,TRBV21-1,TRBJ2-1,TGTGCCAGCAGCAAAGGGCGAATTGGGAGGGATGAGCAGTTCTTC,CASSKGRIGRDEQFF
15,TRBD1,few,TRBV5-6,TRBJ1-4,TGTGCCAGCAGCGATCTGACAGGGGGAAATGAAAAACTGTTTTTT,CASSDLTGGNEKLFF
15,TRBD2,-,TRBV6-5,TRBJ2-7,TGTGCCAGCAGTTACTCCCCCCGGGGGGCCTACGAGCAGTACTTC,CASSYSPRGAYEQYF
13,-,-,TRBV7-9,TRBJ2-3,TGTGCCAGCAGCTTAGGTTTCACAGATACGCAGTATTTT,CASSLGFTDTQYF
13,-,-,TRBV6-4,TRBJ2-3,TGTGCCAGCAGTCATGCTTTCACAGATACGCAGTATTTT,CASSHAFTDTQYF
15,-,-,TRBV5-4,TRBJ1-2,TGTGCCAGCAGCCAAGATCAGAGGGGTAACTATGGCTACACCTTC,CASSQDQRGNYGYTF
13,-,-,TRBV2,TRBJ2-1,TGTGCCAGCGGCGCGAGAGGGTCTAATGAGCAGTTCTTC,CASGARGSNEQFF
15,-,medium-sized,TRBV7-2,TRBJ2-7,TGTGCCAGCAGCTTTATGGCCGGGCTATCCTACGAGCAGTACTTC,CASSFMAGLSYEQYF
15,TRBD1,-,TRBV5-1,TRBJ1-2,TGCGCCAGCAGCCAAGGGGGCAGTCCTAACTATGGCTACACCTTC,CASSQGGSPNYGYTF
14,TRBD1,-,TRBV19,TRBJ1-1,TGTGCCAGTAGTATGACAGGGATAGTCGCTGAAGCTTTCTTT,CASSMTGIVAEAFF
15,-,-,TRBV5-1,TRBJ2-7,TGCGCCAGCAGCTTGGCGGCTAGCGCTGGGTACGAGCAGTACTTC,CASSLAASAGYEQYF
13,-,-,TRBV30,TRBJ2-7,TGTGCCTGGAGTTCGTCCCCGGGTTACGAGCAGTACTTC,CAWSSSPGYEQYF
16,-,-,TRBV7-9,TRBJ1-6,TGTGCCAGCAGCTCATTACCCCGGGGCGACAATTCACCCCTCCACTTT,CASSSLPRGDNSPLHF
13,TRBD2,-,TRBV6-5,TRBJ2-4,TGTGCCAGCTTTGCGGGAGACAAAAACATTCAGTACTTC,CASFAGDKNIQYF
13,-,few,TRBV6-5,TRBJ1-5,TGTGCCAGCAGTTACTCCCTGGGAAGGCCCCAGCATTTT,CASSYSLGRPQHF
17,-,-,TRBV11-2,TRBJ1-1,TGTGCCAGCAGCTTAGGACGAGGGATCACAGGGAACACTGAAGCTTTCTTT,CASSLGRGITGNTEAFF
16,TRBD2,-,TRBV4-3,TRBJ2-5,TGCGCCAGCAGCCTAGACCGGAGCGGGAGGACTACTACCCAGTACTTC,CASSLDRSGRTTTQYF
13,-,-,TRBV10-3,TRBJ1-6,TGTGCCATCAGTGACCAGGAAGGATCACCCCTCCACTTT,CAISDQEGSPLHF
16,TRBD2,-,TRBV11-2,TRBJ2-5,TGTGCCAGCAGGGGTTGGGCTAGCGGAGCCCAAGAGACCCAGTACTTC,CASRGWASGAQETQYF
13,TRBD1,-,TRBV5-1,TRBJ2-7,TGCGCCAGCAGCTTGGTGGACAGGGGGACTCAGTACTTC,CASSLVDRGTQYF
12,-,-,TRBV19,TRBJ1-1,TGTGCCACCGACGCTGGAGGCACTGAAGCTTTCTTT,CATDAGGTEAFF
12,-,-,TRBV6-6,TRBJ1-6,TGTGCCAGCAGTTACCCTAATTCACCCCTCCACTTT,CASSYPNSPLHF
13,-,-,TRBV30,TRBJ1-1,TGTGCCTGGACCCCGGGGGCGAACACTGAAGCTTTCTTT,CAWTPGANTEAFF
17,TRBD1,-,TRBV5-4,TRBJ2-5,TGTGCCAGCAGCTTGGGGGGGGCAGGGGGCGACCAAGAGACCCAGTACTTC,CASSLGGAGGDQETQYF
12,-,-,TRBV30,TRBJ1-6,TGTGCCTGGACGGGGGATAATTCACCCCTCCACTTT,CAWTGDNSPLHF
16,-,-,TRBV9,TRBJ1-2,TGTGCCAGCAGCTTGGCGTCGGGGGAACCCCGGTATGGCTACACCTTC,CASSLASGEPRYGYTF
15,-,-,TRBV6-4,TRBJ2-5,TGTGCCAGCAGCCCCGGATCCGGGCCACAAGAGACCCAGTACTTC,CASSPGSGPQETQYF
15,-,-,TRBV11-2,TRBJ2-2,TGTGCCAGCACCCACGGGACTGGAAACACCGGGGAGCTGTTTTTT,CASTHGTGNTGELFF
18,-,-,TRBV4-3,TRBJ2-2,TGCGCCAGCAGCTATGTACTAGGGGAACGAACGAACACCGGGGAGCTGTTTTTT,CASSYVLGERTNTGELFF
11,-,few,TRBV6-1,TRBJ2-2,TGTGCCACTAGAGAAACCGGGGAGCTGTTTTTT,CATRETGELFF
14,-,once,TRBV7-9,TRBJ2-4,TGTGCCAGCAGCCCCAGCCGGGCCAAAAACATTCAGTACTTC,CASSPSRAKNIQYF
17,TRBD2,-,TRBV11-2,TRBJ2-3,TGTGCCAGCAGCCAGAAACCTAGCGGGGGGGCGATAGATACGCAGTATTTT,CASSQKPSGGAIDTQYF
15,TRBD1,once,TRBV10-3,TRBJ1-5,TGTGCCATCAGGGGACAGGGTGGTAGCAATCAGCCCCAGCATTTT,CAIRGQGGSNQPQHF
13,-,-,TRBV19,TRBJ1-6,TGTGCCAGTAGTATCCCGGGAGATTCACCCCTCCACTTT,CASSIPGDSPLHF
15,TRBD1,once,TRBV10-1,TRBJ1-1,TGCGCCAGCAGTGATCAGGGGGGCCCGAACACTGAAGCTTTCTTT,CASSDQGGPNTEAFF
15,TRBD2,-,TRBV19,TRBJ2-1,TGTGCCAGTAGTATAACTAGCGGGACCTACAATGAGCAGTTCTTC,CASSITSGTYNEQFF
12,-,once,TRBV6-5,TRBJ2-7,TGTGCCAGCAGTGAAGGCACCTACGAGCAGTACTTC,CASSEGTYEQYF
15,TRBD1,-,TRBV5-1,TRBJ1-1,TGCGCCAGCAGCCTTCGGACAGGGAGCGGCACTGAAGCTTTCTTT,CASSLRTGSGTEAFF
15,-,-,TRBV30,TRBJ2-1,TGTGCCTGGAGCGGCGGAGGTGGCTCCTACAATGAGCAGTTCTTC,CAWSGGGGSYNEQFF
15,-,-,TRBV15,TRBJ2-5,TGTGCCACCAGCAGGCGGGACGGGGCACAAGAGACCCAGTACTTC,CATSRRDGAQETQYF
16,-,-,TRBV7-9,TRBJ2-2,TGTGCCAGCAGCTTACGGGGGCCGCAGAACACCGGGGAGCTGTTTTTT,CASSLRGPQNTGELFF
14,-,-,TRBV14,TRBJ1-4,TGTGCCAGCAGCCACCCTTCAACTAATGAAAAACTGTTTTTT,CASSHPSTNEKLFF
14,-,few,TRBV19,TRBJ2-3,TGTGCCAGTAGGCTGACAGGCGGCTCAGATACGCAGTATTTT,CASRLTGGSDTQYF
14,-,once,TRBV6-5,TRBJ2-7,TGTGCCAGCAGTTACGGTGCGGAGCCCTACGAGCAGTACTTC,CASSYGAEPYEQYF
16,-,-,TRBV9,TRBJ1-3,TGTGCCAGCAGCGTAGGGGGTCCCGACTCTGGAAACACCATATATTTT,CASSVGGPDSGNTIYF
14,-,once,TRBV6-8,TRBJ1-5,TGTGCCAGCAGTTATGTCACTAGCAATCAGCCCCAGCATTTT,CASSYVTSNQPQHF
15,-,-,TRBV11-1,TRBJ2-3,TGTGCCAGCAGCGCCTTCAGGGATAGGAAGGATACGCAGTATTTT,CASSAFRDRKDTQYF
18,TRBD1,-,TRBV7-2,TRBJ1-6,TGTGCCAGCAGCTTAGCGCTTGGGACAGGGGCCCGAAATTCACCCCTCCACTTT,CASSLALGTGARNSPLHF
17,TRBD1,-,TRBV27,TRBJ2-1,TGTGCCAGCAGTTTTCACCGGACAGGGAATCTCTACAATGAGCAGTTCTTC,CASSFHRTGNLYNEQFF
16,-,-,TRBV2,TRBJ1-4,TGTGCCAGCAGTCCCGACCTTGGATTCACTAATGAAAAACTGTTTTTT,CASSPDLGFTNEKLFF
17,TRBD1,once,TRBV19,TRBJ2-4,TGTGCCAGTAGTCCGGGACAGGGTCGGGGAGCCAAAAACATTCAGTACTTC,CASSPGQGRGAKNIQYF
13,-,-,TRBV14,TRBJ2-7,TGTGCCAGCAGCCAAGGCGCCTGGCGCGCGCAGTACTTC,CASSQGAWRAQYF
16,TRBD1,-,TRBV7-2,TRBJ1-4,TGTGCCAGCAGCTCCATGGGCAGGGGGGGAGATGAAAAACTGTTTTTT,CASSSMGRGGDEKLFF
16,TRBD2,-,TRBV10-3,TRBJ2-3,TGTGCCATCAGTCCCGGGACTACCCCAACCACAGATACGCAGTATTTT,CAISPGTTPTTDTQYF
16,-,-,TRBV6-5,TRBJ2-7,TGTGCCAGCAGTTACGTTGGGGGGCGCACCTCCTACGAGCAGTACTTC,CASSYVGGRTSYEQYF
13,-,large,TRBV19,TRBJ1-1,TGTGCCAGTAGTCTGAATTCAAACACTGAAGCTTTCTTT,CASSLNSNTEAFF